These 8 T cell receptor beta chains were all obtained from the same sample, sequenced in a study of T cells expressing NK-cell markers. After re-calling the 5' RACE reads, TCRdb lists one entry per CDR3 protein, DNA absent. The sample includes about 380,000 distinct CDR3 sequences. Sequencing used blood T cells: a sorted CD56 or NKG2C T cell subset, CD4+ or CD8+ T cells, or bulk PBMC T cells (not recorded which). The receptors stem from a man aged 18-70 years in good health.

V is TRBV6-5 and J is TRBJ2-3; TCRdb returns TRBD2, unconfirmable since there is no DNA. Germline CDR1 and CDR2: MNHEY and SVGAGI. The CDR3 is 15 amino acids. CDR3 sequence reads: CASSYESSGGNTQYF.

The chain uses TRBV29-1 and TRBJ2-5; the D gene TCRdb calls, TRBD1, cannot be checked with no DNA. Germline CDR1 SQVTM, CDR2 ANQGSEA. This CDR3 comprises 15 residues. CDR3 amino acids: CSVEVWGGARETQYF. Full variable domain (missing parts from reference TRBV29-1 and TRBJ2-5): SAVISQKPSRDICQRGTSLTIQCQVDSQVTMMFWYRQQPGQSLTLIATANQGSEATYESGFVIDKFPISRPNLTFSTLTVSNMSPEDSSIYLCSVEVWGGARETQYFGPGTRLLVL.

V is TRBV19 and J is TRBJ2-1; TCRdb proposes TRBD2, but this gene call is untestable without DNA. Per germline, CDR1 LNHDA and CDR2 SQIVND (reference sequence). The CDR3 has 15 amino acids. CDR3 residues: CASSRSLAHYNEQFF. Drawing the rest from reference TRBV19 and TRBJ2-1, the complete variable domain is DGGITQSPKYLFRKEGQNVTLSCEQNLNHDAMYWYRQDPGQGLRLIYYSQIVNDFQKGDIAEGYSVSREKKESFPLTVTSAQKNPTAFYLCASSRSLAHYNEQFFGPGTRLTVL.

The CDR3 sequence is CASSYSLGLAETDTQYF. The rearrangement links TRBV6-5 to TRBJ2-3; the D call from TCRdb, TRBD2, cannot be confirmed without DNA. The germline V gene has CDR1 MNHEY and CDR2 SVGAGI. This CDR3 has 17 amino acids.

J is TRBJ2-5 and V is TRBV5-1; the D gene TCRdb calls, TRBD2, cannot be checked with no DNA. CDR3 length: 15 residues. From germline, CDR1 is SGHRS and CDR2 YFSETQ. The CDR3 loop is CASSLGGTSDETQYF.

This chain links TRBV7-7 with TRBJ2-5; no DNA is available, so the TRBD2 call from TCRdb remains unchecked. The germline gives CDR1 SSHAT, CDR2 FNYEAQ (reference sequence). The CDR3 runs 14 residues. CDR3 in amino acids: CASSKGLPGTTQYF.

This chain joins TRBV20-1 and TRBJ1-2; TCRdb's D call of TRBD1 is untestable without DNA. Germline lookup yields CDR1 DFQATT and CDR2 SNEGSKA (reference sequence). The CDR3 runs 13 residues. The CDR3 protein is CSASLGHGYGYTF.

The chain couples TRBV5-1 to TRBJ2-3. The CDR3 has 14 residues. CDR1 and CDR2 from the germline V gene are SGHRS and YFSETQ. CDR3 in amino acids: CASSLEGTTDTQYF.